This TCR beta chain comes out of a study of post-analysis software for immune sequencing data. For this clonotype: Its target is not known. The final CDR3 position lacks the conserved phenylalanine or tryptophan, pointing to a likely read error.

Germline V lookup: CDR1 LGHDT, CDR2 YNNKEL (reference sequence). This CDR3 region has 14 residues. The V segment lost 1 base and the J segment 8 bases; nucleotides outside the gene matches: 5. Study-level findings and limits: Versus controls, multiple sclerosis patients showed significantly lower diversity (normalized Chao1). The authors found that F measure strongly co-clustered same-batch samples. TRBV segments more frequent in patients than in controls numbered roughly five and included TRBV5-6, TRBV5-1 and TRBV20-1.

Unique molecular identifiers were built into the TCR beta cDNA libraries. TCRdb re-analysed the PCR reads in MiXCR, keeping a single row per CDR3 protein. The data hold about 540,000 distinct CDR3 sequences, with less than 40% observed a single time. V and J are TRBV3-1 and TRBJ2-1, with 7 bases aligning to TRBD2. What was sequenced was blood. The clonotype was recovered from a girl aged 2 to 17 with multiple sclerosis. The CDR3 sequence is CASSQVQRGDEQFV. The CDR3 DNA reads TGTGCCAGCAGCCAAGTACAGCGGGGAGATGAGCAGTTCGTC.